The clone carrying this TCR beta chain was seen a handful of times. The antigen remains unidentified. These data belong to a study of cytomegalovirus exposure and HLA in healthy donors. Study conclusions and caveats: It emerged from a later analysis that several of the most significant clusters appeared to be linked to common viral pathogens.

The PCR contained 60 Vbeta and 13 Jbeta primers. Assay used: immunoSEQ multiplex PCR; TCRdb lists only in-frame clones, some missing. The sample holds some 120,000 clones, 8% to 10% seen once. From germline, CDR1 is KGHSH and CDR2 LQKENI. V dropped 1 base and J dropped 5 bases, with 11 bases sitting between them. This CDR3 is 14 amino acids long. The origin of this receptor is a man aged 25-45 years in good health and CMV-seronegative. V usage is TRBV18 and J usage is TRBJ2-5, with TRBD2 as a possible D gene (5 bases). Sequences were obtained from PBMCs. The CDR3 spells CASSPLERVETQYF. The DNA of the CDR3 is TGTGCCAGCTCACCACTCGAGAGGGTGGAGACCCAGTACTTC.